This T cell receptor (beta chain) was found in a study of T-cell reconstitution after alpha-beta-depleted transplantation in children. Germline CDR1 and CDR2: DFQATT and SNEGSKA (reference sequence). V was clipped by 5 bases and J by 8 bases; unmatched bases: 11. This CDR3 contains 15 residues. A few counts support this clonotype. Preparing the TCRbeta library involved the use of unique molecular identifiers. MiXCR, applied by TCRdb to the PCR reads, yields one record per CDR3 protein. This table holds 250,000 to 400,000 distinct CDR3 sequences, around 20% found once. This specimen consisted of PBMCs, mostly from graft donor cells, obtained 180 days after TCRalphabeta/CD19-depleted stem cell transplant. The TCR originated in a male patient younger than 18 who had a stem cell transplant for acute lymphoblastic leukemia, so the T cells may come from the graft donor. V usage is TRBV20-1 and J usage is TRBJ2-1; 11 nucleotides agree with TRBD2. The CDR3 is CSALLAGGPVDEQFF. The CDR3 nucleotides are TGCAGTGCTCTGTTAGCGGGAGGGCCGGTGGATGAGCAGTTCTTC.